These 19 T cell receptor delta chains were sequenced from one sample in a study of Vδ1+ human thymocytes. RNA was extracted from the cells and then reverse transcribed. Pooled V-gene forward primers with one constant-region reverse primer generated the CDR3 amplicons by multiplex PCR. TCRdb used CATT to re-call clones from the multiplex PCR reads. The table records some 55,000 delta-chain clones, approximately 16% of them present only once. Study results and limitations: In the thymus, TRG and TRD repertoires looked highly polyclonal with Gaussian CDR3 lengths.

No antigen has been identified for these receptors. Sequencing input: Vdelta1+ gamma-delta thymocytes from the thymus. Indicated subset: FACS-sorted CD3+ TCRalphabeta- TCRVdelta1+ TCRVdelta2- thymocytes. All receptors derive from a boy under two years old who had congenital heart surgery.

V and J are TRDV1 and TRDJ1; 8 bases are a match to TRDD3. Germline V gene sequence: CDR1 TSWWSYY, CDR2 QGS. V was clipped by 1 base and J by 0 bases; unmatched bases: 7. This CDR3 is built from 17 residues. In DNA form, the CDR3 reads TGTGCTCTTGGGGAACGGAACTGGGGGCCGTACACCGATAAACTCATCTTT. Translated: CALGERNWGPYTDKLIF.

This clone occurred a few times. The V call is TRDV1, the J call TRDJ1; 12 nucleotides align to TRDD3. Trimming removed 3 bases from V and 4 bases from J; junction bases left unmatched: 21. Looked up from germline, CDR1 is TSWWSYY and CDR2 is QGS. The CDR3 runs 21 residues. The CDR3 nucleotides are TGTGCTCTTGGGGACCAATCCTTCCCCGCCTTACTGGGGGATACAAACGATAAACTCATCTTT. This gives the protein CALGDQSFPALLGDTNDKLIF.

The table lists this clone with a few counts. The gene calls are TRDV2 and TRDJ1; 12 bases match TRDD3. V gave up 5 bases and J gave up 0 bases; unmatched junction bases: 12. The CDR3 totals 18 residues. Germline V lookup: CDR1 GEAIGNYY, CDR2 EKD. Here the CDR3 reads CACGEYWGIQVYTDKLIF. CDR3 nucleotide sequence: TGTGCCTGTGGGGAGTACTGGGGGATACAGGTGTACACCGATAAACTCATCTTT.

This clone came up a few times. The V gene is TRDV1, the J gene TRDJ1; perhaps D is TRDD2 or TRDD3 (5 bases each). This CDR3 has 16 residues. Germline loops: CDR1 TSWWSYY, CDR2 QGS. V was shortened by 1 base and J by 1 base, with 13 bases between the two germline ends. CDR3 residues: CALGEPTSDTTDKLIF. DNA for the CDR3: TGTGCTCTTGGGGAACCGACTTCCGATACCACCGATAAACTCATCTTT.

This chain connects TRDV1 to TRDJ1, with 8 bases fitting TRDD2. V lost 2 bases to trimming and J lost 2 bases; unmatched junction nucleotides: 13. Germline CDR1 and CDR2: TSWWSYY and QGS. This CDR3 region has 18 residues. CDR3 protein: CALGEFPFLVNVTDKLIF. The CDR3 DNA is TGTGCTCTTGGGGAATTTCCCTTCCTAGTCAATGTAACCGATAAACTCATCTTT.

The V call is TRDV1, the J call TRDJ1, with TRDD3 matching over 7 bases. Germline V gives CDR1 TSWWSYY, CDR2 QGS. The trim removed 5 bases at V and 4 bases at J, leaving 25 bases unmatched. The CDR3 is made up of 20 amino acids. CDR3 in amino acids: CALGNPVSAKRGYRNDKLIF. CDR3 coding DNA: TGTGCTCTTGGGAACCCGGTTTCGGCAAAAAGGGGATATCGCAACGATAAACTCATCTTT.

The chain has TRDV1 and TRDJ1; 11 nucleotides align to TRDD3. The CDR3 runs to 21 residues. Per the germline V gene, CDR1 is TSWWSYY and CDR2 is QGS. Losses at the gene ends were 1 base for V and 3 bases for J; bases not matched to a gene: 19. CDR3 loop: CALGERTPTLYWGILADKLIF. CDR3 bases: TGTGCTCTTGGGGAACGAACCCCAACCCTCTACTGGGGGATATTGGCCGATAAACTCATCTTT.

The chain employs TRDV1 and TRDJ1, with TRDD3 matching 13 bases. With V trimmed by 5 bases and J by 8 bases, 26 bases remained unmatched. CDR1 is TSWWSYY and CDR2 is QGS in the germline V gene. The CDR3 runs 21 residues. This CDR3 reads CALGCQSLRDTYWGIRAKLIF. The CDR3 nucleotides read TGTGCTCTTGGGTGTCAGTCCCTACGCGACACTTACTGGGGGATACGCGCCAAACTCATCTTT.

The chain employs TRDV1 and TRDJ1; 9 nucleotides line up with TRDD3. Germline-derived CDR1 and CDR2 are TSWWSYY and QGS. The ends lost 2 bases at V and 0 bases at J; junction bases unmatched: 19. The CDR3 loop spans 21 amino acids. The CDR3 coding sequence is TGTGCTCTTGGGGAAGAAAGAGAGGCATACTGGGGGAATCCGTACACCGATAAACTCATCTTT. Translated, it gives CALGEEREAYWGNPYTDKLIF.

The chain combines TRDV1 with TRDJ1; 7 nucleotides match TRDD3. Unmatched junction bases numbered 19, after V lost 1 base and J lost 2 bases. There are 20 residues in the CDR3. Germline V gene lookup returns CDR1 TSWWSYY and CDR2 QGS. CDR3 bases: TGTGCTCTTGGGGAACCCTACCTCATATGGGCTGGGGGGGGGACCGATAAACTCATCTTT. This sequence encodes CALGEPYLIWAGGGTDKLIF.

This clone was seen more than once but under ten times. The chain links TRDV1 to TRDJ1; 9 bases agree with TRDD3. From germline, CDR1 is TSWWSYY and CDR2 QGS. J was trimmed by 5 bases and V by 4 bases; bases with no gene match: 20. There are 19 residues in the CDR3. The CDR3 nucleotides read TGTGCTCTTGGGGGTATTCCCGTCGATACTGGGGGACGGGAAGATAAACTCATCTTT. Amino acid sequence: CALGGIPVDTGGREDKLIF.

The chain carries TRDV1 and TRDJ1; D tentatively reads TRDD2 or TRDD3 (5 bases each). CDR1 TSWWSYY and CDR2 QGS come from the germline V gene. This CDR3 comprises 22 residues. Trimming cost V 2 bases and J 1 base, with 32 bases left between them. The CDR3 loop is CALGEESGLRPGWERLTDKLIF. DNA for the CDR3: TGTGCTCTTGGGGAAGAAAGTGGCCTACGTCCTGGGTGGGAAAGACTCACCGATAAACTCATCTTT.

This chain connects TRDV1 to TRDJ1, with 8 nucleotides matching TRDD3. The length of the CDR3 is 23 residues. Looked up from germline, CDR1 is TSWWSYY and CDR2 is QGS. The J segment lost 0 bases and the V segment lost 0 bases, leaving 24 bases of the junction unmatched. The CDR3 DNA is TGTGCTCTTGGGGAACTCATCCGCGGCGGAACACTACTGGGGGTCCTGTACACCGATAAACTCATCTTT. Translated: CALGELIRGGTLLGVLYTDKLIF.

This clone has just a few counts. The chain uses TRDV1 and TRDJ1; TRDD3 agrees at 8 bases. CDR1 TSWWSYY and CDR2 QGS come from the germline V gene. Trimming took 1 base from V and 0 from J; bases not matched to a gene: 13. This CDR3 has 19 amino acids. CDR3 in amino acids: CALGEQPRLGAFHTDKLIF. The CDR3 coding sequence is TGTGCTCTTGGGGAACAACCCCGACTGGGGGCCTTCCACACCGATAAACTCATCTTT.

This clone was recorded only once. The chain employs TRDV1 and TRDJ1, with D possibly matching TRDD2 (8 bases). V lost 2 bases and J 0 bases, leaving 28 bases between the germline ends. CDR3 length: 21 amino acids. Germline V lookup: CDR1 TSWWSYY, CDR2 QGS. The CDR3 DNA is TGTGCTCTTGGGGAAAATGGCCTTCCTAGGTATGGGGGACCTTACACCGATAAACTCATCTTT. Its protein product is CALGENGLPRYGGPYTDKLIF.

V is TRDV1 and J is TRDJ1; 8 bases map to TRDD3. The CDR3 extends over 19 amino acids. Germline V lookup: CDR1 TSWWSYY, CDR2 QGS. Losses at the gene ends were 0 bases for V and 2 bases for J; bases not matched to a gene: 14. The CDR3 is CALGELAIIWGYPTDKLIF. The CDR3, as DNA: TGTGCTCTTGGGGAACTAGCGATTATCTGGGGATACCCGACCGATAAACTCATCTTT.

The rearrangement links TRDV3 to TRDJ1, with 9 bases lining up with TRDD3. The CDR3 is 16 residues long. With 2 bases clipped from V and 9 bases from J, the junction kept 19 bases outside the gene matches. From germline, CDR1 is TVYSNPD and CDR2 GDNSRS (reference sequence). Written as DNA, the CDR3 is TGTGCCTTTCCCGCGTGGAGGGGATACGCGGATCAGGAACTCATCTTT. Translated: CAFPAWRGYADQELIF.

This clone was seen a few times. The rearrangement uses TRDV1 and TRDJ1; D is possibly TRDD2 (5 bases). The V and J ends lost 4 bases and 3 bases respectively, with 27 bases between them. The CDR3 is 19 amino acids. CDR1 and CDR2 from the germline V gene are TSWWSYY and QGS. Here the CDR3 DNA reads TGTGCTCTTGGGGCAGGCGGGGCCCTACGTGGACTGCACTCCGATAAACTCATCTTT. Residues: CALGAGGALRGLHSDKLIF.

This rearrangement joins TRDV1 to TRDJ1; 10 positions agree with TRDD3. CDR1 is TSWWSYY and CDR2 is QGS in the germline V gene. With V trimmed by 4 bases and J by 7 bases, 24 bases remained unmatched. The length of the CDR3 is 20 residues. CDR3 sequence (DNA): TGTGCTCTTGGGGCACTTCCTCCTGGGGGATATCAGACATCCCCTTTTAAACTCATCTTT. Protein sequence: CALGALPPGGYQTSPFKLIF.